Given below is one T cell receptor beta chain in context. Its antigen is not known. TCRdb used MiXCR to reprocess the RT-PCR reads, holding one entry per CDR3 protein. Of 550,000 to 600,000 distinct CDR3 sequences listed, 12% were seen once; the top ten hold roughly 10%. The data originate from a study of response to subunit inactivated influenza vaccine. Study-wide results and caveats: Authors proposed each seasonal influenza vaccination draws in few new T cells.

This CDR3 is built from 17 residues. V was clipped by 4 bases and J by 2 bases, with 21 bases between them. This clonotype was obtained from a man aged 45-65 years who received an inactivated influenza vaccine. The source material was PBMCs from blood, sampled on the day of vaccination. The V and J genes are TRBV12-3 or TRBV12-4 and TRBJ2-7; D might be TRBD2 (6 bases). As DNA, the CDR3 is TGTGCCAGCAGTTCCCCCTCCTTTGGGGGAGGACCCTACGAGCAGTACTTC. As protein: CASSSPSFGGGPYEQYF.